The 30 T cell receptor beta chains presented below share a single source sample, sequenced in a study of T-cell reconstitution after alpha-beta-depleted transplantation in children. The library targeted TCRbeta and was prepared with unique molecular identifiers. TCRdb analysed the PCR reads with MiXCR anew, one entry per CDR3 protein. Seen here are about 200,000 distinct CDR3 sequences, roughly 6% observed once, and the top ten hold about 4.4%. The sequencing here drew on PBMCs, taken before TCRalphabeta/CD19-depleted stem cell transplant. Receptors were obtained from a girl under two years old with combined immunodeficiency, due to receive a stem cell transplant.

Many counts were recorded for this clonotype. The genes are TRBV12-3 or TRBV12-4 and TRBJ1-2; D gene unclear. V shed 5 bases and J shed 4 bases, with 17 bases lying between them. The CDR3 covers 15 residues. This CDR3 reads CASSPRTTVVYGYTF. DNA for the CDR3: TGTGCCAGCAGTCCTCGGACTACCGTGGTCTATGGCTACACCTTC.

This clonotype showed up many times. The V call is TRBV7-2, the J call TRBJ2-7, with 7 bases lining up with TRBD2. The CDR3 has 16 residues. Looked up from germline, CDR1 is SGHTA and CDR2 is FQGNSA. Trimming removed 5 bases from V and 2 bases from J; junction bases left unmatched: 12. For the CDR3, the DNA is TGTGCCAGCAGCCTAAGAGGGCTAGCGGACACCTACGAGCAGTACTTC. This codes for CASSLRGLADTYEQYF.

In its sample, this clonotype was seen many times. The J gene is TRBJ2-5, the V gene TRBV7-2; no firm D call. Between the trimmed V and J ends, which lost 3 bases and 7 bases, there was a span of 3 bases. Germline V lookup: CDR1 SGHTA, CDR2 FQGNSA. CDR3 size: 10 residues. Here the CDR3 reads CASSLGTQYF. The CDR3 DNA reads TGTGCCAGCAGCTTGGGGACCCAGTACTTC.

This clonotype was observed at least ten times. The chain couples TRBV9 to TRBJ2-2; D remains ambiguous. CDR1 is SGDLS and CDR2 is YYNGEE in the germline V gene. V lost 3 bases and J lost 2, with 5 bases in between. This CDR3 region has 13 residues. The CDR3 region is CASSALNTGELFF. For the CDR3, the DNA is TGTGCCAGCAGCGCCCTTAACACCGGGGAGCTGTTTTTT.

This clonotype was seen a few times. The rearrangement joins TRBV2 to TRBJ2-6, with D unclear. The V gene lost 5 bases and the J gene lost 0 bases, with 11 bases spanning the gap. Germline CDR1 and CDR2: SNHLY and FYNNEI. The CDR3 is 16 amino acids. The CDR3 DNA is TGTGCCAGCAGTTTGGGTCCCGTCTCTGGGGCCAACGTCCTGACTTTC. Protein sequence: CASSLGPVSGANVLTF.

Notes on this clonotype: A single base separates this from a much larger clone, so it may be a read error. This chain joins TRBV25-1 and TRBJ2-1; tentatively, D is TRBD2 (5 bases). The CDR3 totals 10 residues. The germline gives CDR1 MGHDK, CDR2 SYGVNS. The CDR3 region has the DNA TGTACCAGGAGGAGGAGTGAGCAGTTCTTC. Amino acid sequence: CTRRRSEQFF. The complete variable domain, with remaining parts taken from reference TRBV25-1 and TRBJ2-1, reads EADIYQTPRYLVIGTGKKITLECSQTMGHDKMYWYQQDPGMELHLIHYSYGVNSTEKGDLSSESTVSRIRTEHFPLTLESARPSHTSQYLCTRRRSEQFFGPGTRLTVL.

This clonotype has only a few counts. This chain uses TRBV7-8 with TRBJ1-2; no definite D call. This CDR3 is 14 amino acids long. V was pared by 3 bases and J by 3 bases, with 11 bases between. Germline assignment: CDR1 SGHVS and CDR2 FQNEAQ. CDR3 DNA sequence: TGTGCCAGCAGCTTTGGGCACCTCTACTATGGCTACACCTTC. It yields the protein CASSFGHLYYGYTF.

The rearrangement joins TRBV7-9 to TRBJ2-5; 10 bases match TRBD1. The CDR3 length is 15 residues. V dropped 5 bases and J dropped 6; count of bases not matched to a gene: 9. CDR1 is SEHNR and CDR2 is FQNEAQ in the germline V gene (reference sequence). The CDR3 reads CASSDWDRGRKTQYF. For the CDR3, the DNA is TGTGCCAGCAGCGATTGGGACAGGGGTCGGAAGACCCAGTACTTC.

This clonotype occurred many times. V usage is TRBV7-3 and J usage is TRBJ2-5, with 11 nucleotides matching TRBD2. Germline V gives CDR1 SGHTA, CDR2 FQGTGA. The CDR3 runs 17 residues. With V trimmed by 1 base and J by 5 bases, 9 bases remained unmatched. The chain's CDR3 is CASSLNPPLAGGETQYF. DNA for the CDR3: TGTGCCAGCAGCTTAAACCCCCCGCTAGCGGGAGGTGAGACCCAGTACTTC.

This clonotype has a handful of counts. The chain recombines TRBV15 with TRBJ2-5; D possibly corresponds to TRBD1 (6 bases). V was trimmed by 2 bases and J by 0 bases, leaving 10 bases between them. The CDR3 spans 15 residues. Per the germline V gene, CDR1 is LNHNV and CDR2 is YYDKDF (reference sequence). The CDR3 reads CATSRPDRHQETQYF. The CDR3, as DNA: TGTGCCACCAGCAGACCTGACAGGCACCAAGAGACCCAGTACTTC.

Many counts were recorded for this clonotype. V usage is TRBV7-2 and J usage is TRBJ2-7, with D maybe TRBD2 (5 bases). In germline, CDR1 is SGHTA, CDR2 FQGNSA. Between the trimmed V and J ends, which lost 3 bases and 0 bases, there was a span of 12 bases. This CDR3 is built from 15 residues. Here the CDR3 reads CASSLGAASSYEQYF. Written as DNA, the CDR3 is TGTGCCAGCAGCTTGGGAGCAGCGAGCTCCTACGAGCAGTACTTC.

This clonotype was observed at least ten times. This chain uses TRBV5-1 with TRBJ2-1; maybe TRBD2 (6 bases). V lost 5 bases and J lost 4, with 19 bases in between. This CDR3 contains 16 residues. Germline CDR1 reads SGHRS; CDR2 reads YFSETQ. The DNA for the CDR3 is TGCGCCAGCAGGGCCAGGGAGGACCGAACGTACAATGAGCAGTTCTTC. This gives the protein CASRAREDRTYNEQFF. Complete variable domain (other parts from reference TRBV5-1 and TRBJ2-1): KAGVTQTPRYLIKTRGQQVTLSCSPISGHRSVSWYQQTPGQGLQFLFEYFSETQRNKGNFPGRFSGRQFSNSRSEMNVSTLELGDSALYLCASRAREDRTYNEQFFGPGTRLTVL.

The rearrangement uses TRBV5-4 and TRBJ2-7; 7 bases are shared with TRBD2. The V gene end was trimmed by 4 bases and the J gene end by 5 bases; junction bases not matched to a gene: 3. The CDR3 is made up of 12 amino acids. Per the germline V gene, CDR1 is SGHNT and CDR2 is YYREEE (reference sequence). For the CDR3, the DNA is TGTGCCAGCAGCCCCGGGGGGAACGAGCAGTACTTC. Encoded protein: CASSPGGNEQYF.

The chain joins TRBV7-6 to TRBJ2-1, with 8 bases aligning to TRBD2. This CDR3 is 13 amino acids long. V trimming: 5 bases; J trimming: 10 bases; junction bases outside the gene matches: 7. From germline, CDR1 is SGHVS and CDR2 FNYEAQ. The CDR3 DNA sequence: TGTGCCAGCAGCCATGGACTAGCCTGGGAGCAGTTCTTC. Its protein product is CASSHGLAWEQFF. The full variable domain, its missing parts supplied by reference TRBV7-6 and TRBJ2-1, is GAGVSQSPRYKVTKRGQDVALRCDPISGHVSLYWYRQALGQGPEFLTYFNYEAQQDKSGLPNDRFSAERPEGSISTLTIQRTEQRDSAMYRCASSHGLAWEQFFGPGTRLTVL.

This clonotype was picked up many times. V usage is TRBV24-1 and J usage is TRBJ2-5, with D unclear. The ends were cut back, 7 bases at V and 0 bases at J, with 5 bases in the middle. The CDR3 runs to 12 residues. Per germline, CDR1 KGHDR and CDR2 SFDVKD. The CDR3 reads CATRRYQETQYF. CDR3 coding DNA: TGTGCCACCAGGAGGTACCAAGAGACCCAGTACTTC.

This clonotype has at least ten counts. The chain carries TRBV6-2 or TRBV6-3 and TRBJ2-1, with D possibly matching TRBD2 (5 bases). This CDR3 has 11 residues. Germline CDR1 is MNHEY and CDR2 is SVGEGT. V was cut by 5 bases and J by 10 bases, with 9 bases left in between. The CDR3 sequence: CASSVGGEQFF. CDR3 sequence (DNA): TGTGCCAGCAGTGTCGGCGGGGAGCAGTTCTTC.

This clonotype occurred many times. V and J are TRBV6-5 and TRBJ1-5, with 8 bases fitting TRBD1. CDR1 MNHEY and CDR2 SVGAGI come from the germline V gene. This CDR3 is built from 14 residues. Trimming cost V 2 bases and J 5 bases; bases outside gene matches: 2. In nucleotides, the CDR3 is TGTGCCAGCAGTTACGGACAGGGTCATCAGCCCCAGCATTTT. It translates to CASSYGQGHQPQHF.

The sample holds many counts of this clonotype. V and J are TRBV20-1 and TRBJ2-3; 15 bases align to TRBD2. Germline V gives CDR1 DFQATT, CDR2 SNEGSKA (reference sequence). The CDR3 length is 14 residues. J lost 6 bases, V lost 6 bases, and 4 bases had no gene match. The CDR3 DNA is TGCAGTGCCCGGACTAGCGGGGGGGCGGATACGCAGTATTTT. This codes for CSARTSGGADTQYF.

Many counts were recorded for this clonotype. V is TRBV2 and J is TRBJ2-7, with D hard to call. The CDR3 length is 15 residues. CDR1 and CDR2 from the germline V gene are SNHLY and FYNNEI. Between the trimmed V and J ends, which lost 3 bases and 6 bases, there was a span of 18 bases. CDR3 region: CASSDPLPSLTEQYF. CDR3 DNA: TGTGCCAGCAGTGATCCGCTCCCCTCCCTAACCGAGCAGTACTTC.

This clonotype was picked up many times. V is TRBV4-2 and J is TRBJ2-1, with D perhaps TRBD2 (5 bases). The CDR3 has 15 amino acids. Germline CDR1 is LGHNA and CDR2 is YNFKEQ. V dropped 1 base and J dropped 5 bases, with 12 bases sitting between them. The CDR3 is CASSQGSLANNEQFF. The CDR3 coding sequence is TGTGCCAGCAGCCAAGGGAGCCTAGCTAACAATGAGCAGTTCTTC.

There are many counts of this clonotype. The chain links TRBV28 to TRBJ2-3; perhaps D is TRBD1 or TRBD2 (6 bases each). V was pared by 4 bases and J by 4 bases, with 18 bases between. The CDR3 has 16 residues. Germline values: CDR1 MDHEN, CDR2 SYDVKM. The CDR3 DNA sequence: TGTGCCAGCAGTTCCCCTGGGGGGCTAGGGTCAGATACGCAGTATTTT. Its translation: CASSSPGGLGSDTQYF. Full variable domain (missing parts from reference TRBV28 and TRBJ2-3): DVKVTQSSRYLVKRTGEKVFLECVQDMDHENMFWYRQDPGLGLRLIYFSYDVKMKEKGDIPEGYSVSREKKERFSLILESASTNQTSMYLCASSSPGGLGSDTQYFGPGTRLTVL.

This clonotype was counted at least ten times. This chain joins TRBV4-1 and TRBJ2-1; D gene uncertain. The CDR3 runs to 15 residues. Germline assignment: CDR1 MGHRA and CDR2 YSYEKL. V lost 0 bases and J 7 bases, leaving 13 bases between the germline ends. Written as DNA, the CDR3 is TGCGCCAGCAGCCAAGAAGGAATAGTTCTTAATGAGCAGTTCTTC. Its protein product is CASSQEGIVLNEQFF.

This clonotype occurred many times. The CDR3 DNA reads TGCAGCGTTGAGTCGGATAGCTCCTACGAGCAGTACTTC. Translation gives CSVESDSSYEQYF. The chain couples TRBV29-1 to TRBJ2-7; D not resolved. Germline CDR1 SQVTM, CDR2 ANQGSEA. The germline V and J ends were trimmed by 3 bases and 0 bases, with 9 bases remaining between them. The CDR3 contains 13 residues.

This clonotype occurred many times. J is TRBJ1-1 and V is TRBV25-1; maybe TRBD1 (6 bases). Germline V CDR1 and CDR2: MGHDK, SYGVNS. V shed 6 bases and J shed 0 bases, with 14 bases lying between them. The CDR3 is 15 residues long. The CDR3 region is CASSPSWGLNTEAFF. In DNA form, the CDR3 reads TGTGCCAGCAGCCCTAGTTGGGGGCTGAACACTGAAGCTTTCTTT. The full variable domain, in which reference TRBV25-1 and TRBJ1-1 provide the parts outside the CDR3, is EADIYQTPRYLVIGTGKKITLECSQTMGHDKMYWYQQDPGMELHLIHYSYGVNSTEKGDLSSESTVSRIRTEHFPLTLESARPSHTSQYLCASSPSWGLNTEAFFGQGTRLTVV.

This clonotype showed up many times. The chain employs TRBV11-2 and TRBJ2-3, with 9 bases matching TRBD2. The germline V gene has CDR1 SGHAT and CDR2 FQNNGV. Germline trimming cut 5 bases from V and 5 bases from J; bases unmatched to any gene: 8. The CDR3 is 15 amino acids. CDR3: CASSRGSGRGDTQYF. Here the CDR3 DNA reads TGTGCCAGCAGCAGAGGTAGCGGGAGAGGAGATACGCAGTATTTT.

This clonotype was recorded many times. The chain carries TRBV7-9 and TRBJ2-7, with D hard to call. Trimming stripped 5 bases from V and 4 bases from J, with 12 bases between. Germline V gene data show CDR1 as SEHNR and CDR2 as FQNEAQ (reference sequence). The CDR3 consists of 13 residues. The CDR3 DNA reads as TGTGCCAGCAGCCGGCGTACCGGATACGAGCAGTACTTC. Protein sequence: CASSRRTGYEQYF. The full variable domain, completed using reference TRBV7-9 and TRBJ2-7, is DTGVSQNPRHKITKRGQNVTFRCDPISEHNRLYWYRQTLGQGPEFLTYFQNEAQLEKSRLLSDRFSAERPKGSFSTLEIQRTEQGDSAMYLCASSRRTGYEQYFGPGTRLTVT.

This clonotype was picked up many times. V gene TRBV6-5 combines with J gene TRBJ2-7, with D unclear. CDR3 length: 14 amino acids. Germline loops: CDR1 MNHEY, CDR2 SVGAGI. Deletions cut 3 bases from V and 9 bases from J, with 18 bases between. CDR3 bases: TGTGCCAGCAGTTATACCGCGGTCTCTCCTGGGCAGTACTTC. This sequence encodes CASSYTAVSPGQYF.

The table lists this clonotype with many counts. As DNA, the CDR3 is TGTGCCAGCAGCCCAAAAGGGACAGGGCGAAATGGCTACACCTTC. Residues: CASSPKGTGRNGYTF. The chain is built from TRBV12-3 or TRBV12-4 and TRBJ1-2; 9 nucleotides match TRBD1. The J segment lost 6 bases and the V segment lost 6 bases, leaving 11 bases of the junction unmatched. The CDR3 covers 15 residues.

This clonotype was counted many times. This chain joins TRBV7-2 and TRBJ2-3; the match to TRBD2 covers 7 bases. Germline loops: CDR1 SGHTA, CDR2 FQGNSA. The junction had 8 bases not matched to a gene; V was cut back by 5 bases and J by 3 bases. The CDR3 is 15 residues long. The CDR3 DNA follows: TGTGCCAGCAGCCACTCTGCGGGAGAAACAGATACGCAGTATTTT. It encodes CASSHSAGETDTQYF. Full variable domain (rest looked up from reference TRBV7-2 and TRBJ2-3): GAGVSQSPSNKVTEKGKDVELRCDPISGHTALYWYRQSLGQGLEFLIYFQGNSAPDKSGLPSDRFSAERTGGSVSTLTIQRTQQEDSAVYLCASSHSAGETDTQYFGPGTRLTVL.

The table lists this clonotype with many counts. The chain recombines TRBV9 with TRBJ1-2, with D maybe TRBD1 (5 bases). Per the germline V gene, CDR1 is SGDLS and CDR2 is YYNGEE. The V and J ends lost 0 bases and 4 bases respectively, with 13 bases between them. The CDR3 has 15 amino acids. CDR3 nucleotide sequence: TGTGCCAGCAGCGTAGAAGACAGTCTCCTCTATGGCTACACCTTC. Protein product: CASSVEDSLLYGYTF.